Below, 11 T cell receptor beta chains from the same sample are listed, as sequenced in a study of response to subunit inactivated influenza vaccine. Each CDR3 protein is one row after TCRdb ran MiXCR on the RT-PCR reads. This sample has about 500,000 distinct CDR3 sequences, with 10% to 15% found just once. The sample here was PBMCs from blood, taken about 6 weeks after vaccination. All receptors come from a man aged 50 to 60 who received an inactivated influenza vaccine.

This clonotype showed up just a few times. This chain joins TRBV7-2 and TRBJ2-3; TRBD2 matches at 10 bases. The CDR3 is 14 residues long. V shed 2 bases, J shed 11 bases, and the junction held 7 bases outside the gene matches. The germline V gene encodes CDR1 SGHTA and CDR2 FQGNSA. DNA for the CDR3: TGTGCCAGCAGCTTAACGGGACTAGCGTCGGGGCAGTATTTT. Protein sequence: CASSLTGLASGQYF.

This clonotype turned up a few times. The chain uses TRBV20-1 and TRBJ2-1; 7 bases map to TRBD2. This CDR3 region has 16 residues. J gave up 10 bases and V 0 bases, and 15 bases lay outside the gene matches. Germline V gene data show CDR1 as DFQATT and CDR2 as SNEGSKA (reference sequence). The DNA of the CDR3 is TGCAGTGCTAGAGATCAAGGGGAGGGGAACCTAGGGGAGCAGTTCTTC. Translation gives CSARDQGEGNLGEQFF.

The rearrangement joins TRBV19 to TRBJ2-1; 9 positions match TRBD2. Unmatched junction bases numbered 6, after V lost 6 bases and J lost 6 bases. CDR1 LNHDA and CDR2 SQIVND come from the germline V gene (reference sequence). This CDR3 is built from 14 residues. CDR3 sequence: CASRPSGALNEQFF. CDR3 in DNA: TGTGCCAGTAGGCCTAGCGGGGCACTCAATGAGCAGTTCTTC.

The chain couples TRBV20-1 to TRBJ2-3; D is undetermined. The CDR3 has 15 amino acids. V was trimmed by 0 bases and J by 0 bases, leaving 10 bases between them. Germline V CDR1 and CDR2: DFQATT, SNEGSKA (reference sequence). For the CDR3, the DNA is TGCAGTGCTAGAGATCGAAGGCAGAGCACAGATACGCAGTATTTT. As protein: CSARDRRQSTDTQYF.

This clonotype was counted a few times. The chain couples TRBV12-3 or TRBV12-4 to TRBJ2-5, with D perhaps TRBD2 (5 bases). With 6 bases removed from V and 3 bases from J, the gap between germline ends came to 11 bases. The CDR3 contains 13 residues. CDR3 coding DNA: TGTGCCAGCAGCCCGGGGATGAAAGAGACCCAGTACTTC. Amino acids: CASSPGMKETQYF.

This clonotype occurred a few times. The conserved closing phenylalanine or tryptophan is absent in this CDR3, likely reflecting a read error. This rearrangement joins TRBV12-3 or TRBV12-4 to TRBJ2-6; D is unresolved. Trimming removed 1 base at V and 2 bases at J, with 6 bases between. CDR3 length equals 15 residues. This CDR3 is CASSLGSPGANVLTS. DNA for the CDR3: TGTGCCAGCAGTTTAGGGTCCCCTGGGGCCAACGTCCTGACTTCC.

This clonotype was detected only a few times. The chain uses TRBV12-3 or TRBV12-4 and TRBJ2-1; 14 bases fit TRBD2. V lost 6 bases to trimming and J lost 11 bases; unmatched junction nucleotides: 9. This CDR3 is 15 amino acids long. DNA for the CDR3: TGTGCCAGCAGCCTGACTAGCGGGGGGGTCGGTCAGCAGTTCTTC. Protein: CASSLTSGGVGQQFF.

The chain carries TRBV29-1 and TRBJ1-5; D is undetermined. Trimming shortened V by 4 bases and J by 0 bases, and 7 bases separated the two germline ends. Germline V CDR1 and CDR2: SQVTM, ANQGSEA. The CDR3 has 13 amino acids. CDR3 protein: CSVAKDSNQPQHF. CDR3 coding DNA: TGCAGCGTTGCGAAAGATAGCAATCAGCCCCAGCATTTT. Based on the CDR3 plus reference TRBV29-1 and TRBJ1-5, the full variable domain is SAVISQKPSRDICQRGTSLTIQCQVDSQVTMMFWYRQQPGQSLTLIATANQGSEATYESGFVIDKFPISRPNLTFSTLTVSNMSPEDSSIYLCSVAKDSNQPQHFGDGTRLSIL.

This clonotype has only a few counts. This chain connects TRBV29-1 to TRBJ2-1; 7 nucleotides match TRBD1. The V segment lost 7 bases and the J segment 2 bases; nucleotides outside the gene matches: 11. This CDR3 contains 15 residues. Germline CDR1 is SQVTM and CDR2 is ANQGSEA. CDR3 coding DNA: TGCAGCGCCTCCGGGACAGCTGGGGCCTACAATGAGCAGTTCTTC. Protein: CSASGTAGAYNEQFF.

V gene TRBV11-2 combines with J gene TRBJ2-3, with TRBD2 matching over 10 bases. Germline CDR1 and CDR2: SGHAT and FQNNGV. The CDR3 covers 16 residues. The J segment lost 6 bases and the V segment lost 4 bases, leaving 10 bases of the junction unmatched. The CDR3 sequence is CASSWDLAGVFDTQYF. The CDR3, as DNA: TGTGCCAGCAGCTGGGACCTAGCGGGAGTGTTCGATACGCAGTATTTT. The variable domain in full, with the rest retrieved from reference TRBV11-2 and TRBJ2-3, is EAGVAQSPRYKIIEKRQSVAFWCNPISGHATLYWYQQILGQGPKLLIQFQNNGVVDDSQLPKDRFSAERLKGVDSTLKIQPAKLEDSAVYLCASSWDLAGVFDTQYFGPGTRLTVL.

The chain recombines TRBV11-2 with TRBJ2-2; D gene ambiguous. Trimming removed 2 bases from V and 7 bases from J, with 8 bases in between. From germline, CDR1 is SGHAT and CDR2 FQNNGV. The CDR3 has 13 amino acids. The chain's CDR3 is CASSLLFGGELFF. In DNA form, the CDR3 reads TGTGCCAGCAGCTTATTGTTTGGCGGGGAGCTGTTTTTT.